This T cell receptor (beta chain) comes out of a study of vaccination effects on CD4 cells after COVID-19. Study observations and caveats: Vaccine- and infection-induced clones showed marked clonal contraction late following vaccination. Common cold coronaviruses were cross-recognized by only 1 of 255 vaccine-induced clones in healthy vaccinees.

ViraFEST expansion of antigen-specific CD4+ T cells with viral peptide pools preceded sequencing. CD4+ T cell isolation took place after 10 days of culture. Everyone in the study got two shots of either the BNT162b2 or mRNA-1273 vaccine. Each well held a few million PBMC cultured with about 10 ug/ml peptides and roughly 9.7 IU/ml IL-2. As for this clone: The antigen remains unidentified.

The germline V gene encodes CDR1 SGHNT and CDR2 YENEEA. V trimming: 1 base; J trimming: 1 base; junction bases outside the gene matches: 9. This CDR3 is built from 17 residues. Sequenced by immunoSEQ multiplex PCR; TCRdb stores in-frame clones only, minus some. The profile shows about 46,000 clones, 65% to 75% of them singletons. This sequence was found in a human donor who received a COVID-19 vaccine. The specimen comprised CD4+ T cells from PBMCs cultured with HCoV-OC43 spike peptides, sampled after COVID-19 vaccination. Subset given: HCoV-OC43 spike overlapping peptide pool stimulation. The gene calls are TRBV11-3 and TRBJ1-1; 7 bases match TRBD1. The CDR3 DNA sequence: TGTGCCAGCAGCTTAGCCCCGGGACAGATAACGAACACTGAAGCTTTCTTT. Amino acid sequence: CASSLAPGQITNTEAFF.